This TCR beta chain was captured by sequencing in a study of shared clonotypes between healthy human individuals. Clones were read by immunoSEQ multiplex PCR, and TCRdb kept only the in-frame ones, dropping some. The data contain 600,000 to 750,000 clones, over 55% of them singletons. The CDR3 spans 16 residues. Germline loops: CDR1 SGHAT, CDR2 FQNNGV. Trimming removed 2 bases from V and 1 base from J, with 15 bases in between. As to this clone: The antigen remains undetermined.

Study-wide results and limits: Sharing of clonotypes among donors was expected to vary with sequencing depth.

The rearrangement joins TRBV11-2 to TRBJ2-7; D is possibly TRBD1 or TRBD2 (5 bases each). This TCR was recovered from a woman aged 30 to 39 in good health. Material: memory CD4+ T cells sorted from blood. Subset indicated: CD45RA-negative fraction. Written as DNA, the CDR3 is TGTGCCAGCAGCTTATTATTAGCTGGGGGTTCCTACGAGCAGTACTTC. Amino acid sequence: CASSLLLAGGSYEQYF. Combining the CDR3 with reference TRBV11-2 and TRBJ2-7 gives the whole variable domain EAGVAQSPRYKIIEKRQSVAFWCNPISGHATLYWYQQILGQGPKLLIQFQNNGVVDDSQLPKDRFSAERLKGVDSTLKIQPAKLEDSAVYLCASSLLLAGGSYEQYFGPGTRLTVT.